The next 11 T cell receptor beta chains were all read from a single sample in a study of T cell responses to AZD1222 COVID-19 vaccine. Libraries were prepared by immunoSEQ multiplex PCR; TCRdb keeps only in-frame clonotypes and omits some of them. Counted here are some 150,000 clones, around nine tenths occurring once; the ten biggest clones make up less than 1.6%. The sequencing here drew on peripheral blood, taken 28 days after the second AZD1222 dose. These receptors all come from an adult who received the AZD1222 COVID-19 vaccine.

The CDR3 reads CASSERNEQYF. The CDR3 nucleotides read TGTGCCAGCAGTGAGCGTAACGAGCAGTACTTC. The chain uses TRBV12-3 or TRBV12-4 and TRBJ2-7; D not resolved. This CDR3 region has 11 residues. V shed 5 bases and J shed 5 bases, with 7 bases lying between them.

The rearrangement joins TRBV5-1 to TRBJ1-1; no firm D call. The CDR3 is made up of 13 amino acids. CDR1 SGHRS and CDR2 YFSETQ come from the germline V gene. Trimming removed 4 bases at V and 4 bases at J, with 11 bases between. The CDR3 region is CASSPGRSTEAFF. CDR3 coding DNA: TGCGCCAGCAGCCCCGGACGGTCCACTGAAGCTTTCTTT. Drawing the rest from reference TRBV5-1 and TRBJ1-1, the complete variable domain is KAGVTQTPRYLIKTRGQQVTLSCSPISGHRSVSWYQQTPGQGLQFLFEYFSETQRNKGNFPGRFSGRQFSNSRSEMNVSTLELGDSALYLCASSPGRSTEAFFGQGTRLTVV.

This sequence joins TRBV5-1 and TRBJ1-1, with 7 positions matching TRBD1. V shed 4 bases and J 1 base; nucleotides not matched to a gene: 4. Germline CDR1 is SGHRS and CDR2 is YFSETQ. CDR3 size: 14 residues. The CDR3 nucleotides read TGCGCCAGCAGCCGTAACAGGGGGAACACTGAAGCTTTCTTT. This sequence encodes CASSRNRGNTEAFF.

In DNA form, the CDR3 reads TGTGCCAGCAGCGTAGCGGGTAAGGGCTCTGGAAACACCATATATTTT. Translation: CASSVAGKGSGNTIYF. The chain carries TRBV9 and TRBJ1-3; no clear D gene. The CDR3 is 16 amino acids. Germline CDR1 and CDR2: SGDLS and YYNGEE. Trimming cost V 0 bases and J 0 bases, with 10 bases left between them.

In DNA form, the CDR3 reads TGTGCCAGCACTAACCGCCAAGGAGGGGCGAGTGGCTACACCTTC. Protein product: CASTNRQGGASGYTF. The chain has TRBV6-5 and TRBJ1-2, with D possibly TRBD1 on 5 matching bases. The germline V and J ends were trimmed by 7 bases and 7 bases, with 22 bases remaining between them. Germline CDR1 reads MNHEY; CDR2 reads SVGAGI. This CDR3 contains 15 residues.

The chain links TRBV12-3 or TRBV12-4 to TRBJ2-1, with D hard to call. V was trimmed by 3 bases and J by 8 bases, leaving 11 bases between them. The CDR3 sequence is 13 residues long. DNA for the CDR3: TGTGCCAGCAGTTTGGGCCAGAGCGATGAGCAGTTCTTC. It is translated as CASSLGQSDEQFF.

The chain recombines TRBV20-1 with TRBJ2-1; tentatively, D is TRBD2 (7 bases). The CDR3 loop spans 14 amino acids. V lost 3 bases and J 10 bases, leaving 19 bases between the germline ends. Germline CDR1 reads DFQATT; CDR2 reads SNEGSKA (reference sequence). The CDR3: CSASLPGGGTEQFF. The CDR3 DNA follows: TGCAGTGCTAGTCTCCCGGGGGGCGGGACGGAGCAGTTCTTC.

The chain uses TRBV7-9 and TRBJ1-4; 8 positions match TRBD1. The CDR3 is made up of 15 amino acids. The germline V gene encodes CDR1 SEHNR and CDR2 FQNEAQ (reference sequence). The ends lost 4 bases at V and 4 bases at J; junction bases unmatched: 5. The CDR3: CASSSSDRVNEKLFF. As DNA, the CDR3 is TGTGCCAGCAGCTCATCGGACAGGGTTAATGAAAAACTGTTTTTT.

This chain links TRBV19 with TRBJ2-2, with TRBD1 as a possible D gene (6 bases). The ends were cut back, 5 bases at V and 7 bases at J, with 11 bases in the middle. Germline loops: CDR1 LNHDA, CDR2 SQIVND (reference sequence). This CDR3 spans 13 amino acids. The DNA for the CDR3 is TGTGCCAGTAGTGTGACAGGTTTCGGGGAGCTGTTTTTT. It encodes CASSVTGFGELFF.

The CDR3 nucleotides read TGTGCCAGCAGCTCCCGAGCGGGCACGGCGGTAGATACGCAGTATTTT. It is translated as CASSSRAGTAVDTQYF. The chain couples TRBV9 to TRBJ2-3, with a possible D match to TRBD2 (6 bases). Germline assignment: CDR1 SGDLS and CDR2 YYNGEE. V gave up 4 bases and J gave up 5 bases, with 20 bases separating them. The CDR3 runs 16 residues.

This rearrangement joins TRBV2 to TRBJ1-5; unclear D gene. The germline gives CDR1 SNHLY, CDR2 FYNNEI. The CDR3 extends over 13 amino acids. V lost 2 bases and J 7 bases, leaving 9 bases between the germline ends. As DNA, the CDR3 is TGTGCCAGCAGTGAATGGGGTGGCCAGCCCCAGCATTTT. This sequence encodes CASSEWGGQPQHF.